The entry below describes one T cell receptor beta chain. Its target is not known. The V gene lost 6 bases and the J gene lost 0 bases, with 12 bases spanning the gap. Per germline, CDR1 MNHEY and CDR2 SVGAGI. CDR3 length equals 15 residues. The record originates from a study of shared clonotypes between healthy human individuals. On the study more broadly: CD8 memory received one plate per donor, CD8 naive two, CD4 memory three and CD4 naive three. Notes on the study in general: Generation of non-shared clonotypes was less probable than generation of clonotypes shared by all four donors.

Memory CD4+ cells were the fraction left after CD45RA+ naive selection. Sequenced by immunoSEQ multiplex PCR; TCRdb stores in-frame clones only, minus some. Here the sample spans around 340,000 clones, roughly 70% being singletons. Sequenced sample: memory CD4+ T cells sorted from blood. Subset meaning: CD45RA-negative fraction. The origin of this receptor is a young man in good health. V and J are TRBV6-5 and TRBJ2-4; D is ambiguous. This CDR3 reads CASSGPSLAKNIQYF. The CDR3 region has the DNA TGTGCCAGCAGCGGGCCCTCACTAGCCAAAAACATTCAGTACTTC.